A single sample is the source of the 24 T cell receptor beta chains below, sequenced in a study of T-cell memory formation after mild COVID-19. TCRdb independently ran MiXCR on the 5' RACE reads; one entry per CDR3 protein. This sample carries 300,000 to 350,000 distinct CDR3 sequences, roughly 21% of them seen once, and the ten largest clones take around 20%. Sequenced sample: PBMCs or a T cell subset sorted from them (not recorded which). The origin of the receptors is a man in his late teens or twenties who had mild COVID-19 (a few samples of this study predate the infection). Cell type and time point are not known.

The J gene is TRBJ1-5, the V gene TRBV6-5; 7 bases map to TRBD1. This CDR3 has 15 residues. Germline values: CDR1 MNHEY, CDR2 SVGAGI. Germline trimming cut 6 bases from V and 1 base from J; bases unmatched to any gene: 6. The CDR3 coding sequence is TGTGCCAGCAGACGGACAGGCTTAAGCAATCAGCCCCAGCATTTT. Its translation: CASRRTGLSNQPQHF.

The rearrangement joins TRBV10-3 to TRBJ2-1; TRBD1 matches 7 bases. Trimming took 9 bases from V and 2 from J; bases not matched to a gene: 7. CDR3 size: 14 residues. The germline gives CDR1 ENHRY, CDR2 SYGVKD. The CDR3 nucleotides read TGTGCCATAACAACAGGGGACGCCTACAATGAGCAGTTCTTC. This sequence encodes CAITTGDAYNEQFF.

The J gene is TRBJ1-1, the V gene TRBV5-5, with D maybe TRBD1 (5 bases). CDR1 is SGHKS and CDR2 is YYEKEE in the germline V gene (reference sequence). The CDR3 runs 14 residues. V was clipped by 4 bases and J by 4 bases, with 14 bases between them. CDR3 amino acids: CASSTSGVFTEAFF. DNA for the CDR3: TGTGCCAGCAGCACATCGGGGGTATTCACTGAAGCTTTCTTT.

The rearrangement joins TRBV4-1 to TRBJ1-5; the D gene is possibly TRBD1 (5 bases). Germline CDR1 reads MGHRA; CDR2 reads YSYEKL. Deletions cut 4 bases from V and 0 bases from J, with 19 bases between. This CDR3 is 18 amino acids long. CDR3 loop: CASSLWDGRTFSNQPQHF. CDR3 bases: TGCGCCAGCAGCCTTTGGGACGGTCGAACTTTTAGCAATCAGCCCCAGCATTTT.

This clonotype appeared a few times. This sequence joins TRBV12-5 and TRBJ1-5; D ambiguous. CDR1 is LGHNT and CDR2 is FRNRAP in the germline V gene. The CDR3 totals 16 residues. The V end lost 0 bases, the J end lost 6 bases, and 15 bases lay between the germline ends. The CDR3 DNA follows: TGTGCTAGTGGTTTGGTAGCCGGGAAGGGAGGTCAGCCCCAGCATTTT. This gives the protein CASGLVAGKGGQPQHF.

The chain employs TRBV6-5 and TRBJ2-3; no firm D call. The germline V gene encodes CDR1 MNHEY and CDR2 SVGAGI. V dropped 1 base and J dropped 0 bases, with 5 bases sitting between them. The CDR3 length is 14 residues. In DNA, the CDR3 is TGTGCCAGCAGTTACTTCGCCAGCACAGATACGCAGTATTTT. Translation gives CASSYFASTDTQYF.

The rearrangement joins TRBV10-3 to TRBJ1-5, with TRBD1 matching over 7 bases. J gave up 4 bases and V 4 bases, and 4 bases lay outside the gene matches. This CDR3 has 14 residues. From germline, CDR1 is ENHRY and CDR2 SYGVKD. The CDR3 sequence: CAISAQGGNQPQHF. CDR3 coding DNA: TGTGCCATCAGTGCCCAGGGGGGTAATCAGCCCCAGCATTTT.

This chain joins TRBV4-1 and TRBJ2-3; 8 nucleotides align to TRBD2. Germline trimming cut 4 bases from V and 9 bases from J; bases unmatched to any gene: 9. This CDR3 comprises 14 residues. Germline CDR1 MGHRA, CDR2 YSYEKL. The CDR3 nucleotides read TGCGCCAGCAGCCCCTACTCGGGACTAGTGACGCAGTATTTT. It encodes CASSPYSGLVTQYF.

The sample holds a few counts of this clonotype. V usage is TRBV29-1 and J usage is TRBJ2-5, with 11 positions matching TRBD1. Germline trimming cut 7 bases from V and 0 bases from J; bases unmatched to any gene: 7. This CDR3 is 15 amino acids long. Germline V lookup: CDR1 SQVTM, CDR2 ANQGSEA. In DNA, the CDR3 is TGCAGCGGTGAGCCGGGACAGGGGGACCAAGAGACCCAGTACTTC. Protein product: CSGEPGQGDQETQYF.

This clonotype appeared a single time. The J gene is TRBJ1-1, the V gene TRBV4-2; D may be TRBD1 (5 bases). The CDR3 extends over 15 amino acids. V was clipped by 4 bases and J by 0 bases, with 12 bases between them. The germline CDR1 and CDR2 sequences are LGHNA and YNFKEQ. The CDR3 sequence: CASSRSGRMNTEAFF. The CDR3 DNA reads TGTGCCAGCAGCCGATCGGGACGGATGAACACTGAAGCTTTCTTT.

The chain carries TRBV5-1 and TRBJ1-5; no reliable D call. Germline V gene sequence: CDR1 SGHRS, CDR2 YFSETQ. V was pared by 0 bases and J by 6 bases, with 7 bases between. The CDR3 has 13 residues. CDR3 DNA: TGCGCCAGCAGCTTGGAAGGTTCTCAGCCCCAGCATTTT. Translated, it gives CASSLEGSQPQHF. Looking up the rest from reference TRBV5-1 and TRBJ1-5 gives the full variable domain: KAGVTQTPRYLIKTRGQQVTLSCSPISGHRSVSWYQQTPGQGLQFLFEYFSETQRNKGNFPGRFSGRQFSNSRSEMNVSTLELGDSALYLCASSLEGSQPQHFGDGTRLSIL.

This clonotype turned up a few times. The rearrangement joins TRBV7-2 to TRBJ1-6; D is uncertain. Germline V gene lookup returns CDR1 SGHTA and CDR2 FQGNSA. The CDR3 is made up of 14 amino acids. V lost 2 bases and J 10 bases, leaving 12 bases between the germline ends. The DNA for the CDR3 is TGTGCCAGCAGCTTAATGGGAGTAAGCTCACCCCTCCACTTT. This sequence encodes CASSLMGVSSPLHF.

This clonotype has just a few counts. This chain joins TRBV15 and TRBJ2-1; TRBD1 might be the D (7 bases). Germline CDR1 is LNHNV and CDR2 is YYDKDF (reference sequence). CDR3 length: 17 amino acids. The V gene lost 0 bases and the J gene lost 1 base, with 13 bases spanning the gap. The CDR3 region has the DNA TGTGCCACCAGCAGAGACCGGAGGGGGCTGTCCTACAATGAGCAGTTCTTC. This translates into CATSRDRRGLSYNEQFF. The variable domain in full, completed from reference TRBV15 and TRBJ2-1, reads DAMVIQNPRYQVTQFGKPVTLSCSQTLNHNVMYWYQQKSSQAPKLLFHYYDKDFNNEADTPDNFQSRRPNTSFCFLDIRSPGLGDTAMYLCATSRDRRGLSYNEQFFGPGTRLTVL.

The gene calls are TRBV7-9 and TRBJ2-1; the D call may be TRBD1 or TRBD2 (7 bases each). V shed 5 bases and J shed 5 bases, with 13 bases lying between them. The germline CDR1 and CDR2 sequences are SEHNR and FQNEAQ (reference sequence). The CDR3 has 14 residues. The CDR3 region is CASSPSGQDNEQFF. CDR3 sequence (DNA): TGTGCCAGCAGCCCTAGCGGACAGGACAATGAGCAGTTCTTC.

This clonotype has a handful of counts. The chain combines TRBV6-5 with TRBJ1-4; 7 positions match TRBD1. There are 14 residues in the CDR3. Germline V gene data show CDR1 as MNHEY and CDR2 as SVGAGI. The V segment lost 5 bases and the J segment 6 bases; nucleotides outside the gene matches: 6. The CDR3 sequence: CASSRRTGHEKLFF. Written as DNA, the CDR3 is TGTGCCAGCAGTCGACGGACAGGCCATGAAAAACTGTTTTTT.

The genes are TRBV7-2 and TRBJ2-5; 9 bases agree with TRBD1. CDR1 is SGHTA, CDR2 FQGNSA, per germline. V was pared by 5 bases and J by 7 bases, with 11 bases of the junction left unmatched. The CDR3 is made up of 15 amino acids. CDR3 protein: CASSPADRGSWTQYF. The CDR3 DNA reads as TGTGCCAGCAGCCCCGCGGACAGGGGATCGTGGACCCAGTACTTC.

This rearrangement joins TRBV7-3 to TRBJ2-5, with TRBD2 matching 7 bases. In germline, CDR1 is SGHTA, CDR2 FQGTGA. This CDR3 region has 13 residues. Trimming took 5 bases from V and 9 from J; bases not matched to a gene: 9. The CDR3 sequence: CASSEGGSKAQYF. In DNA form, the CDR3 reads TGTGCCAGCAGCGAGGGAGGGTCGAAGGCCCAGTACTTC.

The chain employs TRBV4-3 and TRBJ1-6, with TRBD1 identical over 7 bases. The V gene end was trimmed by 4 bases and the J gene end by 9 bases; junction bases not matched to a gene: 12. CDR1 LGHNA and CDR2 YSLEER come from the germline V gene. The CDR3 has 16 amino acids. In DNA form, the CDR3 reads TGCGCCAGCAGCCCCCACCCGACAGGGACTGCTTCACCCCTCCACTTT. Protein: CASSPHPTGTASPLHF.

This clonotype occurred a few times. The chain links TRBV14 to TRBJ2-3; 7 bases match TRBD1. This CDR3 has 14 amino acids. The junction had 7 bases not matched to a gene; V was cut back by 6 bases and J by 4 bases. The germline CDR1 and CDR2 sequences are SGHDN and FVKESK. The CDR3 reads CASSRQGGADTQYF. The CDR3 bases are TGTGCCAGCAGTCGACAGGGTGGGGCAGATACGCAGTATTTT.

This clonotype was counted between two and nine times. V is TRBV12-3 or TRBV12-4 and J is TRBJ2-2; tentative D call: TRBD2 (5 bases). Trimming took off 6 bases at V and 0 bases at J, with 14 bases between the two ends. CDR3 length: 16 residues. The CDR3 sequence: CASREVTDTNTGELFF. The CDR3 DNA sequence: TGTGCCAGCAGGGAGGTCACAGATACGAACACCGGGGAGCTGTTTTTT.

The chain has TRBV9 and TRBJ2-3; 7 nucleotides line up with TRBD2. This CDR3 contains 16 residues. In germline, CDR1 is SGDLS, CDR2 YYNGEE. V lost 1 base to trimming and J lost 3 bases; unmatched junction nucleotides: 8. CDR3 residues: CASSVNPGRGTDTQYF. In DNA form, the CDR3 reads TGTGCCAGCAGCGTAAACCCGGGGCGGGGGACAGATACGCAGTATTTT.

There are a few counts of this clonotype. The rearrangement uses TRBV6-6 and TRBJ2-2, with TRBD1 matching 10 bases. Germline CDR1 reads MNHNY; CDR2 reads SVGAGI (reference sequence). The CDR3 totals 16 residues. V was pared by 5 bases and J by 7 bases, with 10 bases of the junction left unmatched. For the CDR3, the DNA is TGTGCCAGCAGTAACCGGGACAGGGGATTGGTCGGGGAGCTGTTTTTT. Protein sequence: CASSNRDRGLVGELFF.

This clonotype was seen a handful of times. The chain recombines TRBV7-9 with TRBJ1-2; tentative D call: TRBD1 (5 bases). The V and J ends lost 6 bases and 2 bases respectively, with 16 bases between them. The germline CDR1 and CDR2 sequences are SEHNR and FQNEAQ (reference sequence). This CDR3 spans 15 amino acids. The CDR3 sequence is CASRKGGAPNYGYTF. The CDR3 DNA reads as TGTGCCAGCAGAAAAGGAGGGGCACCCAACTATGGCTACACCTTC.

DNA for the CDR3: TGTGCCAGCAGAACAGGGGGAGCCTACGAGCAGTACGTC. Its translation: CASRTGGAYEQYV. The chain has TRBV6-1 and TRBJ2-7; 8 positions match TRBD1. Trimming at V came to 6 bases and at J to 2 bases, leaving 3 bases not matched to a gene. CDR1 MNHNS and CDR2 SASEGT come from the germline V gene. This CDR3 is built from 13 residues.